The 10 T cell receptor beta chains in this list originate from one sample, sequenced in a study of Graves' ophthalmopathy and Graves' hyperthyroidism. Amplification of TCR beta CDR3 regions used RNA transcripts. The authors performed first-round RT-PCR with HTBI primers and then a second-round multiplex PCR. In TCRdb, the multiplex PCR reads were re-called with MiXCR into one record per CDR3 protein. The sample lists some 1.1 million distinct CDR3 sequences, 35% to 40% occurring once. The sample was peripheral blood or thyroid tissue (not recorded which). These receptors all come from an adult man with Graves' hyperthyroidism.

Here the CDR3 DNA reads TGTGCCAGCAGCGGCCCGCTGAGACAGGGTCGTTTGGCCCAGTACTTC. This translates into CASSGPLRQGRLAQYF. This chain links TRBV9 with TRBJ2-5, with 7 bases fitting TRBD1. Germline-derived CDR1 and CDR2 are SGDLS and YYNGEE. The CDR3 consists of 16 residues. J gave up 9 bases and V 3 bases, and 17 bases lay outside the gene matches.

This clonotype was picked up a small number of times. J is TRBJ1-6 and V is TRBV6-5; the match to TRBD1 covers 10 bases. V was pared by 6 bases and J by 5 bases, with 10 bases of the junction left unmatched. Germline-derived CDR1 and CDR2 are MNHEY and SVGAGI. The CDR3 contains 17 residues. CDR3 sequence (DNA): TGTGCCAGCAGGGTCGTCGGGACAGGGGAAGATAATTCACCCCTCCACTTT. As protein: CASRVVGTGEDNSPLHF.

Concerning this clonotype: A much larger clone sits a single nucleotide away, making a read error possible. This chain links TRBV24-1 with TRBJ2-2; possible D gene TRBD2, 6 bases. Germline CDR1 is KGHDR and CDR2 is SFDVKD. The CDR3 runs to 14 residues. CDR3 bases: TGTGCCACCAGTGCCAGGTTGAACACCGGGGGGCTGTTTTTT. Its translation: CATSARLNTGGLFF.

The genes are TRBV7-3 and TRBJ2-2; TRBD2 matches at 7 bases. In germline, CDR1 is SGHTA, CDR2 FQGTGA. The J segment lost 2 bases and the V segment lost 3 bases, leaving 3 bases of the junction unmatched. CDR3 length: 15 residues. CDR3 residues: CASSLGLFNTGELFF. CDR3 nucleotide sequence: TGTGCCAGCAGCTTGGGACTATTCAACACCGGGGAGCTGTTTTTT.

The sample holds many counts of this clonotype. The rearrangement uses TRBV7-8 and TRBJ2-7; D uncertain. CDR3 length: 15 residues. Trimming removed 4 bases from V and 2 bases from J, with 15 bases in between. Germline CDR1 reads SGHVS; CDR2 reads FQNEAQ. The CDR3 reads CASSSRGKSPYEQYF. As DNA, the CDR3 is TGTGCCAGCAGCTCAAGAGGCAAGAGTCCCTACGAGCAGTACTTC.

This clonotype was seen many times. This rearrangement joins TRBV7-2 to TRBJ1-5, with 8 positions matching TRBD1. Germline V CDR1 and CDR2: SGHTA, FQGNSA. The CDR3 consists of 16 residues. V gave up 1 base and J gave up 2 bases; unmatched junction bases: 4. CDR3 region: CASSLGTGLGNQPQHF. DNA of the CDR3: TGTGCCAGCAGCTTAGGGACAGGGCTCGGCAATCAGCCCCAGCATTTT.

Many counts were recorded for this clonotype. The rearrangement links TRBV10-2 to TRBJ1-4; TRBD1 is a possible D gene (5 bases). Deletions cut 6 bases from V and 0 bases from J, with 11 bases between. The CDR3 is 15 amino acids. The V gene's germline CDR1 is WSHSY and CDR2 SAAADI. The CDR3 DNA follows: TGCGCCAGCAGGCCGGGGACCCCAACTAATGAAAAACTGTTTTTT. Protein sequence: CASRPGTPTNEKLFF.

This clonotype was seen a handful of times. The chain is built from TRBV5-4 and TRBJ2-5; 7 bases agree with TRBD1. The J segment lost 0 bases and the V segment lost 4 bases, leaving 6 bases of the junction unmatched. CDR3 length: 15 residues. From germline, CDR1 is SGHNT and CDR2 YYREEE (reference sequence). CDR3 amino acids: CASSPSTGYQETQYF. The CDR3, as DNA: TGTGCCAGCAGCCCGTCGACAGGGTACCAAGAGACCCAGTACTTC.

On this clonotype: A read error is possible here, since a much larger clone lies one base away. This sequence joins TRBV29-1 and TRBJ1-4; tentatively, D is TRBD1 (6 bases). The CDR3 extends over 13 amino acids. V dropped 5 bases and J dropped 6 bases, with 13 bases sitting between them. Germline V lookup: CDR1 SQVTM, CDR2 ANQGSEA. As DNA, the CDR3 is TGCAGCGTTAGAACAGGGCTGGATGAAAAACTGTTTTTT. This sequence encodes CSVRTGLDEKLFF.

This clonotype was detected ten times or more. V usage is TRBV19 and J usage is TRBJ2-7; D may match TRBD1 or TRBD2 (5 bases each). The CDR3 is 15 residues long. V was shortened by 4 bases and J by 5 bases, with 18 bases between the two germline ends. CDR1 is LNHDA, CDR2 SQIVND, per germline (reference sequence). The CDR3 coding sequence is TGTGCCAGTAGTAAGCCCGGGACCCCCGCGAACGAGCAGTACTTC. It encodes CASSKPGTPANEQYF. Based on the CDR3 plus reference TRBV19 and TRBJ2-7, the full variable domain is DGGITQSPKYLFRKEGQNVTLSCEQNLNHDAMYWYRQDPGQGLRLIYYSQIVNDFQKGDIAEGYSVSREKKESFPLTVTSAQKNPTAFYLCASSKPGTPANEQYFGPGTRLTVT.